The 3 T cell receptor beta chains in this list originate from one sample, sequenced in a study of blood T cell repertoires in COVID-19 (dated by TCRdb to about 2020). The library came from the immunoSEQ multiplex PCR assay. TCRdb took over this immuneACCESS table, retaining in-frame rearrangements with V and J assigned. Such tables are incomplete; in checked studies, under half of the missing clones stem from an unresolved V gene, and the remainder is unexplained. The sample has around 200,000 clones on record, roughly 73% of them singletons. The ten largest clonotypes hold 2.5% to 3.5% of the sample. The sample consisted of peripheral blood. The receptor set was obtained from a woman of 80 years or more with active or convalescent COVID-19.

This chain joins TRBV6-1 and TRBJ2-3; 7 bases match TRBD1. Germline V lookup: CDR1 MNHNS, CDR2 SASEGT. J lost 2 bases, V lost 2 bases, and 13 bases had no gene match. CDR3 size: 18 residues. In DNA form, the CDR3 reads TGTGCCAGCAGTGAACAAGCGCAGGGGGTGGATGACACAGATACGCAGTATTTT. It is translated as CASSEQAQGVDDTDTQYF.

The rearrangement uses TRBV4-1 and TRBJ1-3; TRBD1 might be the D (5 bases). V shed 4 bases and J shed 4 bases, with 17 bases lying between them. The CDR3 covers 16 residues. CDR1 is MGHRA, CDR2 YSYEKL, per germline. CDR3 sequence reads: CASSPQGRGKGNTIYF. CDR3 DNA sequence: TGCGCCAGCAGCCCTCAAGGAAGGGGAAAAGGAAACACCATATATTTT.

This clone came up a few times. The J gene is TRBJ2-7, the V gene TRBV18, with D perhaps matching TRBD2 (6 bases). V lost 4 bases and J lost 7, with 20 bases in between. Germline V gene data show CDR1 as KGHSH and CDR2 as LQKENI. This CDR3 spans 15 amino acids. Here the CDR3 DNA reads TGTGCCAGCTCACAGCTTGGGCGGCTAGCGCGGGAGCAGTACTTC. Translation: CASSQLGRLAREQYF.